Following are 17 T cell receptor beta chains from one sample sequenced in a study of spatial heterogeneity in lung cancer. Notes on the study in general: The study found that expanded intratumoral alpha and beta TCR counts tracked tumor mutation counts.

Specified time point: sample taken at primary tumor resection. TCRdb called the 5' RACE reads again in MiXCR, with one record for every CDR3 protein. The sample carries some 10,000 distinct CDR3 sequences, roughly 6% recorded once. Antigen specificity for these receptors is unknown. Specimen: lung tumor tissue, collected at surgery. The receptor source for this set is a male donor with early-stage non-small cell lung cancer.

The rearrangement links TRBV9 to TRBJ2-5, with D possibly matching TRBD1 (5 bases). This CDR3 is 16 amino acids long. Per germline, CDR1 SGDLS and CDR2 YYNGEE. V lost 0 bases to trimming and J lost 4 bases, with 16 bases between them. The CDR3 nucleotides read TGTGCCAGCAGCGTAGGTCGGGCAGGGTATTTAGAGACCCAGTACTTC. Translated, it gives CASSVGRAGYLETQYF.

This clonotype was counted at least ten times. V gene TRBV12-3 or TRBV12-4 combines with J gene TRBJ1-4; possible D gene TRBD1, 5 bases. The V end was cut by 3 bases, the J end by 8 bases, with 13 bases between. The CDR3 extends over 14 amino acids. The CDR3 sequence: CASSFGASGEKLFF. The CDR3 DNA follows: TGTGCCAGCAGTTTTGGGGCCTCGGGGGAAAAACTGTTTTTT.

The table lists this clonotype with many counts. This chain joins TRBV5-5 and TRBJ1-5, with TRBD1 as a possible D gene (5 bases). V was clipped by 4 bases and J by 2 bases, with 16 bases between them. CDR1 SGHKS and CDR2 YYEKEE come from the germline V gene (reference sequence). The CDR3 covers 16 residues. CDR3 DNA sequence: TGTGCCAGCAGCAAGACAGTTGGTTTTGGCAATCAGCCCCAGCATTTT. It yields the protein CASSKTVGFGNQPQHF.

This clonotype was counted between two and nine times. This sequence joins TRBV7-8 and TRBJ2-5, with 9 nucleotides matching TRBD1. Germline assignment: CDR1 SGHVS and CDR2 FQNEAQ. The CDR3 covers 15 residues. V lost 5 bases and J lost 4; bases outside the gene matches: 8. This chain's CDR3 is CASSAALDRGETQYF. The DNA for the CDR3 is TGTGCCAGCAGCGCCGCCTTGGACAGGGGAGAGACCCAGTACTTC.

This clonotype was recorded at least ten times. V usage is TRBV20-1 and J usage is TRBJ2-5, with 13 bases matching TRBD2. This CDR3 contains 14 residues. Germline CDR1 and CDR2: DFQATT and SNEGSKA (reference sequence). V trimming: 6 bases; J trimming: 5 bases; junction bases outside the gene matches: 6. The CDR3 nucleotides are TGCAGTGCCTCACTAGCGGGGGGGCTGGAGACCCAGTACTTC. As protein: CSASLAGGLETQYF.

This clonotype was counted at least ten times. The CDR3 protein is CSAYQGGSYNEQFF. CDR3 DNA sequence: TGCAGTGCTTATCAGGGGGGGTCCTACAATGAGCAGTTCTTC. The V and J genes are TRBV20-1 and TRBJ2-1; either TRBD1 or TRBD2 may fit D (7 bases each). With 5 bases removed from V and 1 base from J, the gap between germline ends came to 12 bases. The CDR3 length is 14 residues. Germline CDR1 DFQATT, CDR2 SNEGSKA (reference sequence).

This clonotype appeared many times. The chain links TRBV30 to TRBJ1-2; no reliable D call. V was cut by 5 bases and J by 7 bases, with 8 bases left in between. The germline V gene has CDR1 GTSNPN and CDR2 SVGIG (reference sequence). The CDR3 is 10 amino acids. The CDR3 spells CAWERSGYTF. CDR3 nucleotides: TGTGCCTGGGAAAGATCTGGCTACACCTTC.

This clonotype came up many times. This rearrangement joins TRBV5-6 to TRBJ1-1; D may be TRBD1 (5 bases). The CDR3 covers 14 residues. Trimming removed 8 bases at V and 0 bases at J, with 14 bases between. CDR1 and CDR2 (germline): SGHDT, YYEEEE. The CDR3: CASHTGRLNTEAFF. CDR3 nucleotide sequence: TGTGCCAGTCACACAGGCCGTTTGAACACTGAAGCTTTCTTT.

This clonotype was picked up a small number of times. The rearrangement uses TRBV20-1 and TRBJ2-1, with 7 bases matching TRBD1. The V gene's germline CDR1 is DFQATT and CDR2 SNEGSKA (reference sequence). The CDR3 has 14 residues. The junction had 10 bases not matched to a gene; V was cut back by 5 bases and J by 6 bases. CDR3 sequence reads: CSAARGQDTNEQFF. CDR3 sequence (DNA): TGCAGTGCTGCCAGAGGACAGGATACCAATGAGCAGTTCTTC.

This clonotype has at least ten counts. The gene calls are TRBV6-2 or TRBV6-3 and TRBJ1-5; D is possibly TRBD1 (6 bases). V was cut by 2 bases and J by 5 bases, with 13 bases left in between. Germline V gives CDR1 MNHEY, CDR2 SVGEGT. CDR3 size: 15 residues. CDR3 DNA: TGTGCCAGCAGTTACGCGGGGGGGGGCGATCAGCCCCAGCATTTT. The encoded protein is CASSYAGGGDQPQHF.

This clonotype was found many times. The chain joins TRBV28 to TRBJ2-3; 8 bases line up with TRBD1. After removal of 11 bases from V and 0 bases from J, the junction contained 19 bases not matched to a gene. In germline, CDR1 is MDHEN, CDR2 SYDVKM. The CDR3 is made up of 18 amino acids. This chain's CDR3 is CAASTDRGRLSSTDTQYF. In nucleotides, the CDR3 is TGTGCCGCTAGCACCGACAGGGGCCGACTCTCTAGCACAGATACGCAGTATTTT.

As to this clonotype: A much larger clone lies one base from this, so it may be a read error. J is TRBJ1-2 and V is TRBV2, with 7 bases matching TRBD1. This CDR3 region has 13 residues. Germline V gene sequence: CDR1 SNHLY, CDR2 FYNNEI. CDR3 loop: CAGSTTGLGGYTF. The CDR3, as DNA: TGTGCCGGCAGTACGACAGGGTTGGGTGGCTACACCTTC.

The table lists this clonotype with many counts. The chain carries TRBV11-3 and TRBJ1-6, with unresolved D. Deletions cut 1 base from V and 6 bases from J, with 13 bases between. This CDR3 comprises 16 residues. Germline V gene lookup returns CDR1 SGHNT and CDR2 YENEEA. The CDR3 protein is CASSLAQPTANSPLHF. The CDR3 DNA reads TGTGCCAGCAGCTTAGCGCAGCCAACCGCTAATTCACCCCTCCACTTT. Full variable domain (remainder filled in from reference TRBV11-3 and TRBJ1-6): EAGVVQSPRYKIIEKKQPVAFWCNPISGHNTLYWYLQNLGQGPELLIRYENEEAVDDSQLPKDRFSAERLKGVDSTLKIQPAELGDSAVYLCASSLAQPTANSPLHFGNGTRLTVT.

A single count supports this clonotype. This chain connects TRBV5-1 to TRBJ2-7, with D uncertain. The CDR3 loop spans 15 amino acids. Germline CDR1 is SGHRS and CDR2 is YFSETQ. V lost 0 bases and J lost 7, with 17 bases in between. The CDR3 DNA follows: TGCGCCAGCAGCTTGGCCCTTGAAAGAAGGTGGGAGCAGTACTTC. This codes for CASSLALERRWEQYF.

This clonotype was detected many times. A read error may produce the germline difference seen at one junction end. The chain carries TRBV7-7 and TRBJ2-7; possible D gene TRBD2, 5 bases. The CDR3 covers 13 residues. Germline CDR1 and CDR2: SSHAT and FNYEAQ (reference sequence). CDR3 sequence (DNA): TGTGCTAGCAGCTTAACCCCAGGAGGCGAGCAGTACTTC. Encoded protein: CASSLTPGGEQYF.

The CDR3 region is CASSPSVVNEQFF. CDR3 nucleotides: TGTGCCAGTAGTCCCTCAGTCGTAAATGAGCAGTTCTTC. The V and J genes are TRBV19 and TRBJ2-1; no clear D gene. The CDR3 covers 13 residues. Germline CDR1 and CDR2: LNHDA and SQIVND (reference sequence). V was cut by 5 bases and J by 7 bases, with 12 bases left in between.

The gene calls are TRBV7-9 and TRBJ2-3; D tentatively fits TRBD1 or TRBD2 (6 bases each). Germline values: CDR1 SEHNR, CDR2 FQNEAQ (reference sequence). The CDR3 runs 14 residues. Trimming took 6 bases from V and 1 from J, leaving 11 bases between them. This CDR3 is CASRQGGGTDTQYF. The CDR3 DNA follows: TGTGCCAGCAGACAGGGCGGGGGCACAGATACGCAGTATTTT. Drawing the rest from reference TRBV7-9 and TRBJ2-3, the complete variable domain is DTGVSQNPRHKITKRGQNVTFRCDPISEHNRLYWYRQTLGQGPEFLTYFQNEAQLEKSRLLSDRFSAERPKGSFSTLEIQRTEQGDSAMYLCASRQGGGTDTQYFGPGTRLTVL.